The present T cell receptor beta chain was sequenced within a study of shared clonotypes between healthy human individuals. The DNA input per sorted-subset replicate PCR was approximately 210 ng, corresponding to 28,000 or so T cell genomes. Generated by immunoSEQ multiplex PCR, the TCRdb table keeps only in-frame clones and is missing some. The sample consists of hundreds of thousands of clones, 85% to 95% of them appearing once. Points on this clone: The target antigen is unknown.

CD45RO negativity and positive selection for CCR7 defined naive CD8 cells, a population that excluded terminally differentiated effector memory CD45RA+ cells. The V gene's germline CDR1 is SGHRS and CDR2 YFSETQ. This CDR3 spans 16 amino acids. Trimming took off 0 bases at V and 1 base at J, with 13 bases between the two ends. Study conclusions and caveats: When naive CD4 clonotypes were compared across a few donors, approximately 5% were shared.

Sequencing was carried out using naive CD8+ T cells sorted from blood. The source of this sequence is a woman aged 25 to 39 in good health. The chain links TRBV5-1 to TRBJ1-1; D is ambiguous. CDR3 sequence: CASSLGVDSGNTEAFF. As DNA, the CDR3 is TGCGCCAGCAGCTTGGGCGTCGACTCAGGGAACACTGAAGCTTTCTTT.